The clone carrying this T cell receptor (beta chain) was found a few times. Its antigen is still unknown. The length of the CDR3 is 12 residues. The V end was cut by 3 bases, the J end by 0 bases, with 4 bases between. Germline V gives CDR1 DFQATT, CDR2 SNEGSKA (reference sequence). The sample comes from a study of vaccination and CD4 T cells after COVID-19. Across the whole study: Convalescent cases consisted of six males and four females, of whom two were Hispanic.

Treatment denoted: roughly 10-day PBMC culture with coronavirus spike peptide pools or control peptides (ViraFEST assay). From the unexposed donor, CD4+ T cells were collected ahead of the COVID-19 pandemic (2011-2018). The Oncomine TCR Beta short-read assay generated sequence data from the DNA of cultured CD4+ T cells. TCRdb reprocessed the PCR reads with MiXCR, giving one entry per CDR3 protein. This sample has approximately 7,600 distinct CDR3 sequences, with roughly 50% found just once. The TCR sequence derives from a human donor in good health. The specimen was CD4+ T cells from blood, cultured in vitro. This rearrangement joins TRBV20-1 to TRBJ2-3; D unclear. CDR3 coding DNA: TGCAGTGCTAGCGTTAGCACAGATACGCAGTATTTT. The encoded protein is CSASVSTDTQYF.